Described below is a single TCR beta chain sequence and its context. Its recognized antigen is unknown. The input lacks base qualities; no much larger clone sits a single base away. In the prospective study, participants were 18 to 89 years old, resided in approximately 25 geographic areas of the United States, and were enrolled through a virtual design. Cohort assignment in the prospective study relied on participant-reported clinical history from a screening survey and a study questionnaire. ImmuneRACE Cohort 3 recovered participants were defined by two consecutive negative NP/OP PCR tests, healthcare professional clearance, or symptom resolution. Mobile phlebotomists in the prospective study collected whole blood, serum and a nasopharyngeal or oropharyngeal swab from every participant. Participants in the prospective study had the option to provide additional blood draws and questionnaires over an approximately 2-month period. Prospective study blood samples were shipped either frozen or at room temperature before DNA extraction.

This specimen belongs to a study of blood T cell repertoires in COVID-19 (TCRdb year 2020). Looking at the study overall: Samples covering the acute and convalescent phases of COVID-19 were provided by collaborators in the United States, Italy and Spain. The prospective study material was composed of cDNA or gDNA derived from T cells, B-cell-depleted T cells, or PBMCs. Subjects who had been exposed to COVID-19, were actively infected with it, or had recovered from it provided the deeply sampled blood TCRbeta repertoires that made up the dataset. The repertoires were released in a freely available public database intended as a resource for research on the immune response to SARS-CoV-2. Samples came from the ongoing ImmuneRACE study (first 160 participants) plus 1,254 subjects from 6 global collaborators. Nearly every sample came with metadata listing a de-identified subject ID, COVID-19 status, age in years and sex. Where available, HLA class I and class II types were obtained from metadata supplied by the sample provider rather than from assay-based typing. Overall study results and their limits: The amount of clinical and demographic metadata varied by source and participant and was provided uncurated.

TCRbeta CDR3 regions were amplified from genomic DNA by means of the immunoSEQ Assay, a bias-controlled multiplex PCR. Turning to the authors' computational methods: The number of nucleated cells in each sample was estimated by amplification of reference gene primers within the assay. Sequence reads were collapsed and filtered to measure the absolute abundance of every unique TCRbeta CDR3 rearrangement. For each sample, productive Simpson clonality was calculated as the square root of Simpson's diversity index across productive rearrangements. In TCRdb, the immuneACCESS table is reduced to in-frame sequences with V and J assigned. These tables do not hold every clone; where another copy was compared, an unresolved V gene accounts for under half, and the others remain unexplained. V and J calls and clone size are as listed in that table; D and trimming were resolved from the DNA. For this sample there are roughly 150,000 clones; over 70% appear just once. Clones ranked in the top ten supply around 3.2% of the sample.

The junction shows trimming of 3 bases on V and 11 bases on J, and the gene matches do not reach 6 bases of it. CDR1 and CDR2 are drawn from the germline V gene: SGHTA, FQGNSA. The cysteine opens and the phenylalanine closes a CDR3 of 12 amino acids. The entry retains the CDR3 DNA only, 36 bases that are in frame from base 1. The rearranged segments are TRBV7-2 and TRBJ1-1; 7 junctional bases match TRBD1. The clonotype was recovered from a woman aged 55-70 years who had recovered from COVID-19. The sequenced material came from PBMCs or T cells enriched from blood (not recorded which). The DNA sequence is TGTGCCAGCAGCTTCAGACAGGGTCGCGCTTTCTTT. It translates to CASSFRQGRAFF.